These 17 T cell receptor beta chains originate from one sample sequenced in a study of CD8+ T cells in alopecia areata. Extraction of RNA preceded its reverse transcription into cDNA, which served as the sequencing template. The protocol was immunoSEQ multiplex PCR, while the TCRdb copy is restricted to in-frame clones and leaves out a portion. The sample comprises around 160,000 clones, approximately 57% of which are singletons, and 14% rests with the top ten. Regarding treatment: oral pan-JAK inhibitor, 5-10 mg twice daily. The material was CD4+ T cells sorted from blood, obtained at week 24, from a patient treated with tofacitinib. Receptor source: a human donor with alopecia areata.

The rearrangement joins TRBV29-1 to TRBJ2-1; D gene ambiguous. The CDR3 is 11 residues long. V was shortened by 0 bases and J by 12 bases, with 9 bases between the two germline ends. Germline V lookup: CDR1 SQVTM, CDR2 ANQGSEA. DNA for the CDR3: TGCAGCGTTGAAGATGGCAGGTTGCAGTTCTTC. Translation: CSVEDGRLQFF.

In the case of this clone: The sample has other DNA sequences that encode this CDR3 too. V gene TRBV10-3 combines with J gene TRBJ1-5, with a tentative D call TRBD1 (6 bases). Trimming cost V 7 bases and J 5 bases, with 15 bases left between them. Germline lookup yields CDR1 ENHRY and CDR2 SYGVKD. The CDR3 length is 14 residues. The CDR3 DNA is TGTGCCATCAAGGGGAGCGGGGGCGATCAGCCCCAGCATTTT. Translated, it gives CAIKGSGGDQPQHF.

This sequence joins TRBV2 and TRBJ2-3; no clear D. This CDR3 spans 13 amino acids. The V end was cut by 2 bases, the J end by 4 bases, with 7 bases between. Germline assignment: CDR1 SNHLY and CDR2 FYNNEI. The CDR3 region is CASSEIVADTQYF. The CDR3 coding sequence is TGTGCCAGCAGTGAAATTGTGGCAGATACGCAGTATTTT.

This chain links TRBV25-1 with TRBJ2-7; 8 bases are a match to TRBD1. CDR1 and CDR2 from the germline V gene are MGHDK and SYGVNS. The CDR3 length is 15 residues. Germline trimming cut 4 bases from V and 2 bases from J; bases unmatched to any gene: 7. CDR3 sequence reads: CASSGGQGLTYEQYF. The CDR3 DNA sequence: TGTGCCAGCAGTGGCGGACAGGGTCTTACCTACGAGCAGTACTTC.

This rearrangement joins TRBV6-5 to TRBJ2-5, with 9 bases identical to TRBD2. Per germline, CDR1 MNHEY and CDR2 SVGAGI. CDR3 length equals 16 residues. J lost 2 bases, V lost 4 bases, and 8 bases had no gene match. In DNA form, the CDR3 reads TGTGCCAGCAGTTCGGCTAGCGGGGCGCTACAAGAGACCCAGTACTTC. The encoded protein is CASSSASGALQETQYF.

Only one count was recorded for this clone. This chain connects TRBV11-3 to TRBJ1-2; D unresolved. Germline CDR1 reads SGHNT; CDR2 reads YENEEA. Trimming removed 5 bases at V and 5 bases at J, with 18 bases between. This CDR3 comprises 15 residues. The CDR3 sequence is CASSPRWAEGYGYTF. The DNA of the CDR3 is TGTGCCAGCAGCCCACGTTGGGCAGAGGGATATGGCTACACCTTC.

The chain uses TRBV12-5 and TRBJ1-2; D may be TRBD1 (6 bases). The germline gives CDR1 LGHNT, CDR2 FRNRAP. Trimming left V 2 bases short and J 8 bases short, with 12 bases between. CDR3 length equals 13 residues. The DNA of the CDR3 is TGTGCTAGTGGTTTGCTACAGGGCGCGGGCTACACCTTC. It yields the protein CASGLLQGAGYTF.

This clone was seen only once. V gene TRBV6-1 combines with J gene TRBJ2-7, with 7 bases matching TRBD1. The V gene end was trimmed by 3 bases and the J gene end by 2 bases; junction bases not matched to a gene: 16. This CDR3 contains 18 residues. Germline V gene lookup returns CDR1 MNHNS and CDR2 SASEGT. The CDR3 region has the DNA TGTGCCAGCAGTGAGCATACAAACCGGGACAGAGGTACCTACGAGCAGTACTTC. Translation gives CASSEHTNRDRGTYEQYF.

The chain is built from TRBV7-2 and TRBJ2-3; 7 nucleotides align to TRBD2. Germline values: CDR1 SGHTA, CDR2 FQGNSA. The CDR3 totals 14 residues. Trimming at V came to 0 bases and at J to 3 bases, leaving 0 bases not matched to a gene. CDR3 nucleotide sequence: TGTGCCAGCAGCTTAGCGGGGGGGACAGATACGCAGTATTTT. It is translated as CASSLAGGTDTQYF.

Only a few counts were recorded for this clone. The V call is TRBV19, the J call TRBJ2-3; tentatively, D is TRBD1 (6 bases). The CDR3 consists of 13 residues. The germline gives CDR1 LNHDA, CDR2 SQIVND (reference sequence). V gave up 5 bases and J gave up 3 bases, with 9 bases separating them. The CDR3 loop is CASSYQGTDTQYF. As DNA, the CDR3 is TGTGCCAGTAGTTACCAGGGGACAGATACGCAGTATTTT.

The CDR3 protein is CSPVVSPLVAKNIQYF. CDR3 nucleotide sequence: TGCAGCCCTGTAGTAAGCCCCCTCGTAGCCAAAAACATTCAGTACTTC. This chain links TRBV29-1 with TRBJ2-4; D remains ambiguous. Germline V gene data show CDR1 as SQVTM and CDR2 as ANQGSEA. V was shortened by 8 bases and J by 0 bases, with 20 bases between the two germline ends. The CDR3 runs to 16 residues.

The rearrangement uses TRBV5-1 and TRBJ2-2; D may be TRBD1 or TRBD2 (5 bases each). This CDR3 comprises 18 residues. Germline values: CDR1 SGHRS, CDR2 YFSETQ. V gave up 4 bases and J gave up 3 bases, with 22 bases separating them. CDR3 nucleotide sequence: TGCGCCAGCAGCCGCATTGAAGCTGAGGGGCGAGACACCGGGGAGCTGTTTTTT. Amino acid sequence: CASSRIEAEGRDTGELFF.

V gene TRBV7-9 combines with J gene TRBJ1-4; weak D call: TRBD1 (5 bases). Looked up from germline, CDR1 is SEHNR and CDR2 is FQNEAQ (reference sequence). This CDR3 is built from 14 residues. V lost 2 bases and J 7 bases, leaving 11 bases between the germline ends. CDR3 loop: CASSLSQGAEKLFF. The DNA of the CDR3 is TGTGCCAGCAGCTTATCGCAGGGTGCTGAAAAACTGTTTTTT.

This clone was counted between two and nine times. The CDR3 sequence is CSVSDGGLEQYF. DNA of the CDR3: TGCAGCGTGTCTGACGGGGGGCTGGAGCAGTACTTC. The rearrangement links TRBV29-1 to TRBJ2-7; maybe TRBD2 (7 bases). This CDR3 is 12 amino acids long. Between the trimmed V and J ends, which lost 6 bases and 7 bases, there was a span of 16 bases. CDR1 and CDR2 (germline): SQVTM, ANQGSEA.

The chain is built from TRBV5-4 and TRBJ1-3, with 7 bases identical to TRBD1. Germline V gene sequence: CDR1 SGHNT, CDR2 YYREEE (reference sequence). The CDR3 is 16 amino acids. The V and J ends lost 4 bases and 3 bases, in that order; junction bases with no gene match: 10. This CDR3 reads CASSINRGAGGNTIYF. The CDR3 DNA follows: TGTGCCAGCAGCATCAACAGGGGCGCGGGTGGAAACACCATATATTTT.

The chain is built from TRBV7-2 and TRBJ2-5; 9 nucleotides align to TRBD2. V lost 8 bases, J lost 5 bases, and 15 bases stayed unmatched. CDR1 and CDR2 from the germline V gene are SGHTA and FQGNSA. The CDR3 is made up of 16 amino acids. CDR3 coding DNA: TGTGCCAGCGAAGATCCCGGCGGGGGGGCCGCGGAGACCCAGTACTTC. Translated: CASEDPGGGAAETQYF.

The chain uses TRBV25-1 and TRBJ2-3, with TRBD1 as a possible D gene (6 bases). Germline loops: CDR1 MGHDK, CDR2 SYGVNS. CDR3 size: 14 residues. Trimming removed 9 bases from V and 2 bases from J, with 15 bases in between. The CDR3 nucleotides are TGTGCCAGGGTGGGGAAGGGGGACACAGATACGCAGTATTTT. It encodes CARVGKGDTDTQYF.